The rows below give T cell receptor beta chains drawn from one sample of a study of T cells in Graves' hyperthyroidism and ophthalmopathy. TCRdb reprocessed the multiplex PCR reads with MiXCR, giving one entry per CDR3 protein. The sample records approximately 350,000 distinct CDR3 sequences, 15% being singletons. Sequencing was performed on blood. These TCRs come from a woman aged 55-69 years with Graves' ophthalmopathy. CDR3s include the opening cysteine and the closing phenylalanine or tryptophan. The D gene is left open where the match is weak. Clone size is not always given. Where it is, it says once, few, many or a class for expanded clones.

clone_size d_call j_call v_call cdr3_aa cdr3_nt
. TRBD1 TRBJ1-1 TRBV20-1 CSAMAGTETEAFF TGCAGTGCGATGGCCGGGACAGAGACTGAAGCTTTCTTT
many . TRBJ2-5 TRBV7-9 CASSSSKGTQYF TGTGCCAGCAGCTCCAGCAAGGGGACCCAGTACTTC
many . TRBJ2-7 TRBV7-8 CASSLYGADEQYF TGTGCCAGCAGCCTCTACGGGGCTGATGAGCAGTACTTC
many . TRBJ1-4 TRBV2 CASSERRVADEKLFF TGTGCCAGCAGTGAACGGAGGGTTGCTGATGAAAAACTGTTTTTT
few . TRBJ2-5 TRBV7-2 CASSPGLRPETQYF TGTGCCAGCAGCCCGGGCCTTAGGCCGGAGACCCAGTACTTC
. TRBD1 TRBJ1-5 TRBV6-2/TRBV6-3 CASSYRRDRGQPQHF TGTGCCAGCAGTTATCGTCGGGACAGGGGACAGCCCCAGCATTTT
. . TRBJ1-4 TRBV20-1 CSAAGTGYEKLFF TGCAGTGCCGCCGGGACTGGTTACGAAAAACTGTTTTTT
many . TRBJ2-3 TRBV2 CASTPPLGIDTQYF TGTGCCAGCACCCCACCACTAGGTATAGATACGCAGTATTTT
. TRBD1 TRBJ2-7 TRBV13 CASSYTGGPNEQYF TGTGCCAGCAGTTATACAGGGGGCCCAAACGAGCAGTACTTC
. . TRBJ1-4 TRBV5-6 CASSPWGRLNEKLFF TGTGCCAGCAGCCCCTGGGGACGGCTTAATGAAAAACTGTTTTTT
many TRBD1 TRBJ2-3 TRBV3-1 CASSRIQGRKDTQYF TGTGCCAGCAGCCGTATACAGGGGCGAAAAGATACGCAGTATTTT
many . TRBJ2-3 TRBV7-2 CASSSPGDTQYF TGTGCCAGCAGCTCACCGGGAGATACGCAGTATTTT
many . TRBJ2-3 TRBV28 CASRAGSTDTQYF TGTGCCAGCAGGGCAGGGAGCACAGATACGCAGTATTTT
. . TRBJ1-6 TRBV5-1 CASSLDGLGSPLHF TGCGCCAGCAGCTTGGACGGACTGGGTTCACCCCTCCACTTT
many TRBD1 TRBJ2-5 TRBV29-1 CSVRQGAETQYF TGCAGCGTCAGACAGGGGGCGGAGACCCAGTACTTC
. TRBD1 TRBJ2-2 TRBV5-1 CASSPDRGPRDGELFF TGCGCCAGCAGCCCCGACAGGGGGCCCCGAGACGGGGAGCTGTTTTTT
many . TRBJ2-7 TRBV6-5 CASSYALGETYEQYF TGTGCCAGCAGTTACGCTCTAGGAGAGACCTACGAGCAGTACTTC
few . TRBJ1-4 TRBV4-2 CASSPADRWGGKLFF TGTGCCAGCAGCCCAGCCGACAGGTGGGGCGGAAAACTGTTTTTT
many TRBD2 TRBJ2-1 TRBV3-1 CASSPWTSGKSYNEQFF TGTGCCAGCAGCCCCTGGACTAGCGGGAAATCCTACAATGAGCAGTTCTTC
few TRBD1 TRBJ2-7 TRBV6-5 CASSYRGQGTYEQYF TGTGCCAGCAGTTACCGCGGACAGGGCACCTACGAGCAGTACTTC
many . TRBJ2-1 TRBV20-1 CSGEQSNEQFF TGCAGTGGGGAACAGTCCAATGAGCAGTTCTTC
. . TRBJ2-5 TRBV5-6 CASSLEWRSEETQYF TGTGCCAGCAGCTTGGAGTGGCGTTCGGAAGAGACCCAGTACTTC
. TRBD2 TRBJ2-1 TRBV19 CASSISSGSLDEQFF TGTGCCAGTAGTATTAGTAGCGGGAGTTTGGATGAGCAGTTCTTC
few TRBD1 TRBJ2-3 TRBV11-1 CASSFTGDSTDTQYF TGTGCCAGCAGCTTTACAGGGGACAGCACAGATACGCAGTATTTT